These T cell receptor beta chains were read from a single sample in a study of CD8+ T cells in alopecia areata. Sequencing was performed with immunoSEQ multiplex PCR; in TCRdb, only in-frame clones are kept and a portion is missing. This sample has some 150,000 clones, with approximately 56% found just once. What was sequenced was CD8+ T cells sorted from blood. The receptors derive from a human donor in good health. CDR3s include the opening cysteine and the closing phenylalanine or tryptophan. D genes are given only for firm matches. Size tells how often a clone was seen (once, few, many) or the class of an expanded clone, and some rows leave it out.

J	V	size	D	CDR3	DNA
TRBJ2-2	TRBV5-6	-	-	CASRPGITGELFF	TGTGCCAGCAGGCCAGGGATCACCGGGGAGCTGTTTTTT
TRBJ2-2	TRBV5-1	few	-	CASRPRRRGHHTGELFF	TGCGCCAGCAGGCCGCGACGGCGGGGGCATCACACCGGGGAGCTGTTTTTT
TRBJ2-3	TRBV11-2	few	-	CASSLEIGDRTDTQYF	TGTGCCAGCAGCTTAGAAATCGGCGACCGCACAGATACGCAGTATTTT
TRBJ2-1	TRBV9	-	-	CASSVSATALPEQFF	TGTGCCAGCAGCGTAAGTGCAACGGCCCTGCCTGAGCAGTTCTTC
TRBJ2-1	TRBV29-1	-	TRBD2	CSVVGGRGYNEQFF	TGCAGCGTTGTTGGCGGGAGGGGTTACAATGAGCAGTTCTTC
TRBJ1-5	TRBV28	-	-	CASSSRDTDAFEPQHF	TGTGCCAGCAGTTCAAGGGATACTGATGCCTTTGAGCCCCAGCATTTT
TRBJ2-2	TRBV25-1	few	-	CASSDPSSGELFF	TGTGCCAGCAGTGACCCTAGCTCCGGGGAGCTGTTTTTT
TRBJ2-2	TRBV9	-	TRBD2	CASSAGLAGAYTGELFF	TGTGCCAGCAGCGCGGGACTAGCGGGAGCGTACACCGGGGAGCTGTTTTTT
TRBJ1-1	TRBV19	-	-	CASSERGSTEAFF	TGTGCCAGTAGTGAACGGGGAAGCACTGAAGCTTTCTTT
TRBJ1-1	TRBV29-1	-	-	CSVMLFGTFPLTEAFF	TGCAGCGTAATGTTGTTTGGGACGTTTCCACTGACTGAAGCTTTCTTT
TRBJ2-1	TRBV29-1	-	-	CSVEASSFLVYNEQFF	TGCAGCGTTGAGGCTAGTTCCTTCCTTGTCTACAATGAGCAGTTCTTC
TRBJ2-2	TRBV9	once	-	CASSDQQGVDTGELFF	TGTGCCAGCAGCGACCAACAGGGTGTGGACACCGGGGAGCTGTTTTTT
TRBJ2-3	TRBV6-1	-	TRBD2	CASSEGLNGRGMYTQYF	TGTGCCAGCAGTGAAGGGTTGAACGGGAGGGGAATGTATACGCAGTATTTT
TRBJ2-2	TRBV7-9	-	-	CASSLAGIRYTGELFF	TGTGCCAGCAGCTTAGCGGGGATACGTTACACCGGGGAGCTGTTTTTT
TRBJ1-2	TRBV6-4	-	-	CASTRGGYGYTF	TGTGCCAGCACGCGGGGAGGTTATGGCTACACCTTC
TRBJ1-2	TRBV20-1	-	-	CSATYRDGYTF	TGCAGTGCTACTTACAGGGACGGCTACACCTTC